Each of the 20 T cell receptor beta chains below was sequenced from the same sample in a study of T cell responses to AZD1222 COVID-19 vaccine. Some clones are missing from TCRdb's copy, which holds only in-frame ones; the method was immunoSEQ multiplex PCR. The repertoire holds approximately 74,000 clones, around four fifths seen once, with roughly 3.1% in the top ten. The material was peripheral blood, obtained on day 0 of AZD1222 vaccination. All receptors come from an adult in good health.

J is TRBJ1-1 and V is TRBV6-2 or TRBV6-3; 9 bases match TRBD1. Germline V gene data show CDR1 as MNHEY and CDR2 as SVGEGT. The trim removed 6 bases at V and 3 bases at J, leaving 17 bases unmatched. The CDR3 runs to 18 residues. The CDR3 sequence is CASSWARDRAKGDTEAFF. The CDR3 DNA reads TGTGCCAGCAGCTGGGCCCGGGACAGGGCGAAAGGGGACACTGAAGCTTTCTTT.

This chain joins TRBV19 and TRBJ2-1; no reliable D call. CDR1 LNHDA and CDR2 SQIVND come from the germline V gene (reference sequence). With 1 base removed from V and 6 bases from J, the gap between germline ends came to 16 bases. The CDR3 is 16 amino acids. Written as DNA, the CDR3 is TGTGCCAGTAGTATAGGGCTCAATGAGCGATTCAATGAGCAGTTCTTC. Translating gives CASSIGLNERFNEQFF.

A word on this clone: The identical CDR3 is also encoded by other nucleotide sequences in the sample. The J gene is TRBJ2-3, the V gene TRBV7-9; D gene unclear. CDR3 length: 13 amino acids. Deletions cut 1 base from V and 4 bases from J, with 6 bases between. Germline CDR1 reads SEHNR; CDR2 reads FQNEAQ (reference sequence). CDR3 protein: CASSLEGADTQYF. Written as DNA, the CDR3 is TGTGCCAGCAGCTTAGAGGGTGCAGATACGCAGTATTTT.

This rearrangement joins TRBV19 to TRBJ2-7, with unresolved D. The CDR3 extends over 11 amino acids. The V end lost 5 bases, the J end lost 2 bases, and 4 bases lay between the germline ends. The germline V gene encodes CDR1 LNHDA and CDR2 SQIVND (reference sequence). This chain's CDR3 is CASSQAYEQYF. Here the CDR3 DNA reads TGTGCCAGTAGTCAGGCCTACGAGCAGTACTTC.

This clone was seen only a few times. The chain employs TRBV4-2 and TRBJ2-7; possible D gene TRBD2, 6 bases. Germline values: CDR1 LGHNA, CDR2 YNFKEQ. The CDR3 has 14 residues. V was clipped by 4 bases and J by 2 bases, with 12 bases between them. CDR3 in amino acids: CASSPSWGAYEQYF. The CDR3 bases are TGTGCCAGCAGCCCAAGCTGGGGGGCCTACGAGCAGTACTTC.

The chain employs TRBV28 and TRBJ2-3, with TRBD2 matching 12 bases. Germline loops: CDR1 MDHEN, CDR2 SYDVKM. Losses at the gene ends were 6 bases for V and 3 bases for J; bases not matched to a gene: 31. There are 24 residues in the CDR3. The CDR3 sequence is CASSRGRPTDRGPGLAGGTDTQYF. The CDR3 DNA reads TGTGCCAGCAGCCGCGGTCGCCCAACAGACAGGGGGCCCGGCCTAGCGGGAGGGACAGATACGCAGTATTTT.

V usage is TRBV27 and J usage is TRBJ2-1; D uncertain. Trimming cost V 7 bases and J 5 bases, with 9 bases left between them. The CDR3 covers 12 residues. Germline-derived CDR1 and CDR2 are MNHEY and SMNVEV (reference sequence). Here the CDR3 DNA reads TGTGCCAGCAAGGGAATCGACAATGAGCAGTTCTTC. Translated: CASKGIDNEQFF.

This clone was counted a single time. The rearrangement joins TRBV11-2 to TRBJ2-1; possibly TRBD2 for D (6 bases). The CDR3 runs 15 residues. Germline assignment: CDR1 SGHAT and CDR2 FQNNGV. V lost 1 base and J 4 bases, leaving 11 bases between the germline ends. The CDR3 sequence: CASSLGGTQYNEQFF. CDR3 coding DNA: TGTGCCAGCAGCTTAGGCGGGACTCAATACAATGAGCAGTTCTTC.

V and J are TRBV13 and TRBJ2-3; tentatively, D is TRBD2 (6 bases). V was trimmed by 4 bases and J by 0 bases, leaving 17 bases between them. CDR1 and CDR2 from the germline V gene are PRHDT and FYEKMQ (reference sequence). This CDR3 has 17 residues. CDR3 sequence reads: CASSSRGGEVSTDTQYF. The CDR3 DNA is TGTGCCAGCAGCTCCCGGGGAGGAGAGGTTAGCACAGATACGCAGTATTTT.

This rearrangement joins TRBV9 to TRBJ1-3; D remains ambiguous. From germline, CDR1 is SGDLS and CDR2 YYNGEE. The CDR3 is made up of 16 amino acids. Trimming took off 0 bases at V and 0 bases at J, with 10 bases between the two ends. The CDR3 protein is CASSVDGSNSGNTIYF. The CDR3 DNA is TGTGCCAGCAGCGTAGACGGGTCTAACTCTGGAAACACCATATATTTT.

In its sample, this clone was seen a few times. This sequence joins TRBV27 and TRBJ2-1, with D possibly TRBD2 on 6 matching bases. V gave up 3 bases and J gave up 7 bases, with 19 bases separating them. Germline CDR1 MNHEY, CDR2 SMNVEV (reference sequence). This CDR3 comprises 16 residues. CDR3 coding DNA: TGTGCCAGCAGTTTCGGGACTGGGGGGAGGTTGAATGAGCAGTTCTTC. Protein sequence: CASSFGTGGRLNEQFF.

The J gene is TRBJ2-1, the V gene TRBV19, with D hard to call. The CDR3 has 14 residues. Looked up from germline, CDR1 is LNHDA and CDR2 is SQIVND (reference sequence). Trimming shortened V by 5 bases and J by 5 bases, and 13 bases separated the two germline ends. In DNA, the CDR3 is TGTGCCAGTAGTGACTTAACTAAGAACAATGAGCAGTTCTTC. It is translated as CASSDLTKNNEQFF.

The chain uses TRBV5-6 and TRBJ2-7, with no clear D. Trimming cost V 5 bases and J 0 bases, with 9 bases left between them. Germline CDR1 is SGHDT and CDR2 is YYEEEE. The CDR3 has 13 residues. In nucleotides, the CDR3 is TGTGCCAGCAGGGGCGCCAGCTCCTACGAGCAGTACTTC. It encodes CASRGASSYEQYF.

V usage is TRBV4-1 and J usage is TRBJ2-1, with 9 bases that match TRBD2. The germline V gene has CDR1 MGHRA and CDR2 YSYEKL. The CDR3 has 14 residues. V was pared by 2 bases and J by 5 bases, with 1 base of the junction left unmatched. CDR3 amino acids: CASSQLAGHNEQFF. The CDR3 DNA reads as TGCGCCAGCAGCCAACTAGCGGGACACAATGAGCAGTTCTTC.

This chain uses TRBV2 with TRBJ1-2; 10 nucleotides match TRBD1. From germline, CDR1 is SNHLY and CDR2 FYNNEI. V shed 6 bases, J shed 4 bases, and the junction held 5 bases outside the gene matches. The CDR3 length is 14 residues. The CDR3 spells CASRTGGAGYGYTF. CDR3 DNA: TGTGCCAGCAGGACAGGGGGCGCCGGCTATGGCTACACCTTC. The entire variable domain, with the rest obtained from reference TRBV2 and TRBJ1-2, is as follows: EPEVTQTPSHQVTQMGQEVILRCVPISNHLYFYWYRQILGQKVEFLVSFYNNEISEKSEIFDDQFSVERPDGSNFTLKIRSTKLEDSAMYFCASRTGGAGYGYTFGSGTRLTVV.

The chain has TRBV11-2 and TRBJ2-1; the D gene is possibly TRBD2 (6 bases). CDR3 length: 14 residues. V was trimmed by 3 bases and J by 2 bases, leaving 8 bases between them. Germline V gene sequence: CDR1 SGHAT, CDR2 FQNNGV. The CDR3 protein is CASSLGGAYNEQFF. CDR3 DNA: TGTGCCAGCAGCTTGGGGGGAGCCTACAATGAGCAGTTCTTC.

V gene TRBV15 combines with J gene TRBJ2-2, with 7 positions matching TRBD1. The CDR3 length is 14 residues. With V trimmed by 6 bases and J by 8 bases, 9 bases remained unmatched. Germline values: CDR1 LNHNV, CDR2 YYDKDF (reference sequence). CDR3 residues: CATSQGVNAGELFF. The CDR3 DNA reads as TGTGCCACCAGTCAGGGGGTAAATGCAGGGGAGCTGTTTTTT. Complete variable domain (other parts from reference TRBV15 and TRBJ2-2): DAMVIQNPRYQVTQFGKPVTLSCSQTLNHNVMYWYQQKSSQAPKLLFHYYDKDFNNEADTPDNFQSRRPNTSFCFLDIRSPGLGDTAMYLCATSQGVNAGELFFGEGSRLTVL.

The chain is built from TRBV6-6 and TRBJ1-3, with D possibly TRBD1 on 5 matching bases. CDR3 length: 13 residues. Germline lookup yields CDR1 MNHNY and CDR2 SVGAGI (reference sequence). V was shortened by 6 bases and J by 0 bases, with 6 bases between the two germline ends. The CDR3 loop reads CASSRDSGNTIYF. The CDR3 bases are TGTGCCAGCAGCAGGGACTCTGGAAACACCATATATTTT.

V usage is TRBV12-3 or TRBV12-4 and J usage is TRBJ2-7; D is ambiguous. The CDR3 covers 12 residues. The ends were cut back, 5 bases at V and 3 bases at J, with 8 bases in the middle. The CDR3, as DNA: TGTGCCAGCAGTCCACAGTTCTACGAGCAGTACTTC. It yields the protein CASSPQFYEQYF.

The chain is built from TRBV5-1 and TRBJ2-1; D is uncertain. The germline gives CDR1 SGHRS, CDR2 YFSETQ. The CDR3 consists of 13 residues. The V gene lost 4 bases and the J gene lost 6 bases, with 11 bases spanning the gap. In DNA form, the CDR3 reads TGCGCCAGCAGCCTTATAGGTTCCAATGAGCAGTTCTTC. This translates into CASSLIGSNEQFF.